These 25 T cell receptor delta chains share one sample of origin, sequenced in a study of gamma-delta chains in newborns, infants, children. TCRdb processed the reads again with the CATT caller. The table records some 4,200 delta-chain clones, 2.1% of them present only once. The sequencing input was blood. The receptors originated from a child who was a newborn, infant or young child, either healthy, febrile or measles-vaccinated (not recorded which).

This clone was recorded a few times. One base separates it from a far larger clone, so it is likely a read error. The sample carries other DNA sequences with the same CDR3. The chain couples TRDV2 to TRDJ3, with 12 bases matching TRDD3. Trimming cost V 2 bases and J 5 bases; bases outside gene matches: 3. There are 17 residues in the CDR3. The germline V gene encodes CDR1 GEAIGNYY and CDR2 EKD. The CDR3 loop reads CACDKLGDTRDTRQMFF. CDR3 nucleotides: TGTGCCTGTGACAAACTGGGGGATACACGGGACACCCGACAGATGTTTTTC.

Comment on this clone: A far larger clone is only one base removed, so a read error is likely. The chain carries TRDV2 and TRDJ1, with 7 bases lining up with TRDD3. Germline V gene lookup returns CDR1 GEAIGNYY and CDR2 EKD. CDR3 length: 17 amino acids. DNA for the CDR3: TGTGCCTGTGACCCTGCGGGGGATCGGCTGTACACCGATAAACCCATCTTT. This codes for CACDPAGDRLYTDKPIF.

Turning to this clone: This may be a read error: a much more frequent sequence differs by one nucleotide. The same CDR3 is also encoded by other DNA sequences in this sample. CDR3 sequence: CALGGSIGYALYTDKLIF. DNA for the CDR3: TGTGCTCTTGGGGGTTCGATTGGATACGCCCTATACACCGATAAACTCATCTTT. This sequence joins TRDV1 and TRDJ1; 7 nucleotides agree with TRDD3. The CDR3 loop spans 18 amino acids. The germline V gene has CDR1 TSWWSYY and CDR2 QGS. V dropped 4 bases and J dropped 0; count of bases not matched to a gene: 14.

The V gene is TRDV2, the J gene TRDJ2, with 13 bases fitting TRDD3. CDR1 and CDR2 from the germline V gene are GEAIGNYY and EKD. V gave up 0 bases and J gave up 4 bases; unmatched junction bases: 7. The CDR3 runs 18 residues. CDR3 sequence: CACDTVLGDTRTTAQLFF. CDR3 coding DNA: TGTGCCTGTGACACCGTACTGGGGGATACGCGGACGACAGCACAACTCTTCTTT.

In its sample, this clone was seen a few times. A far bigger clonotype differs at one base, so this is likely a read error. Other DNA sequences from this sample encode an identical CDR3 as well. The V gene is TRDV1, the J gene TRDJ1; D not resolved. Germline CDR1 and CDR2: TSWWSYY and QGS. V gave up 0 bases and J gave up 0 bases, with 8 bases separating them. CDR3 length: 15 amino acids. In DNA form, the CDR3 reads TGTGCTCTTGGGGAACTCCCGGCGTACACCGATAAACTCATCTTT. This sequence encodes CALGELPAYTDKLIF.

As to this clone: TCRdb pairs this DNA with a much larger clone's protein that differs at residue 10, likely a read error; the protein shown was translated from the DNA. The chain combines TRDV1 with TRDJ3, with D unclear. V lost 0 bases to trimming and J lost 2 bases, with 17 bases between them. CDR1 is TSWWSYY, CDR2 QGS, per germline. This CDR3 is 20 amino acids long. CDR3 loop: CALGELNAWRPTWDTRQMFF. The CDR3 DNA is TGTGCTCTTGGGGAACTAAACGCCTGGAGGCCTACCTGGGACACCCGACAGATGTTTTTC.

This clone was seen a few times. The amino acid sequence in TCRdb belongs to a much larger clone and departs from this DNA's translation at residue 9, likely a sequencing read error; the sequence shown is translated from the DNA. The chain carries TRDV2 and TRDJ2; TRDD3 agrees at 9 bases. CDR1 GEAIGNYY and CDR2 EKD come from the germline V gene. The CDR3 totals 13 residues. The J segment lost 9 bases and the V segment lost 0 bases, leaving 1 base of the junction unmatched. CDR3: CACDTWGITQLFF. The CDR3 nucleotides read TGTGCCTGTGACACCTGGGGGATAACACAACTCTTCTTT.

This clone has a handful of counts. The protein that TCRdb holds for this DNA derives from a much larger clone and differs from the translated DNA at residue 6, which likely indicates a read error; the protein shown here is translated from the DNA. The genes are TRDV1 and TRDJ1, with 10 bases fitting TRDD3. Trimming cost V 4 bases and J 2 bases; bases outside gene matches: 25. The CDR3 sequence is 22 residues long. CDR1 TSWWSYY and CDR2 QGS come from the germline V gene. CDR3 region: CALGARSYASRSWGIETDKLIF. In DNA, the CDR3 is TGTGCTCTTGGGGCTCGTTCCTACGCTTCTCGATCCTGGGGGATAGAGACCGATAAACTCATCTTT.

This clone turned up a few times. This DNA's translation and the protein TCRdb lists, from a much larger clone, do not match at residue 11, likely due to a read error; the protein shown is translated from the DNA. V and J are TRDV1 and TRDJ1; 11 nucleotides line up with TRDD3. The CDR3 extends over 15 amino acids. With 5 bases clipped from V and 7 bases from J, the junction kept 9 bases outside the gene matches. The germline V gene has CDR1 TSWWSYY and CDR2 QGS. The CDR3 spells CALGKRWGIRGKLIF. The CDR3 DNA is TGTGCTCTTGGGAAGAGATGGGGGATACGCGGTAAACTCATCTTT.

This clone was seen more than once but under ten times. The protein in TCRdb stems from a much larger clone and differs at residue 3 from this DNA's translation, likely a read error; here the protein is translated from the DNA. This chain uses TRDV2 with TRDJ1; 11 bases line up with TRDD3. The CDR3 is 16 residues long. The germline V gene has CDR1 GEAIGNYY and CDR2 EKD. The CDR3 nucleotides are TGTGCCTATGACCCTGGGGGATACTCTTACACCGATAAACTCATCTTT. Protein sequence: CAYDPGGYSYTDKLIF.

As regards this clone: A much larger clonotype is one base distant, so this may be a read error. This chain links TRDV1 with TRDJ1; 12 nucleotides match TRDD3. CDR3 length equals 26 residues. The V and J ends lost 3 bases and 0 bases, in that order; junction bases with no gene match: 32. The germline V gene encodes CDR1 TSWWSYY and CDR2 QGS. CDR3 DNA: TGTGCTCTTGGGGAGCCCCTCTTCCTATTGAAAGTACTGGGGGATACCGCACGATCCCACACCGATAAACTCATCTTT. Translating it yields CALGEPLFLLKVLGDTARSHTDKLIF.

Note on this clone: A far larger clone is one nucleotide away, so this likely arose from a read error. V usage is TRDV1 and J usage is TRDJ2; 10 nucleotides align to TRDD3. Germline assignment: CDR1 TSWWSYY and CDR2 QGS. This CDR3 has 21 amino acids. Germline trimming cut 1 base from V and 6 bases from J; bases unmatched to any gene: 20. DNA of the CDR3: TGTGCTCTTGGGGAACGCCCCGCATTCCTACGTGGGGGATACATGTCAGCACAACTCTTCTTT. Its translation: CALGERPAFLRGGYMSAQLFF.

This clone was picked up a small number of times. A far larger clone lies a single base away; this is likely a read error. This sample also contains other DNA sequences that code for the same CDR3. The CDR3 nucleotides read TGTGCCTGTGACACCGAGTGGACTGGGGGGTACTTCAGCTCCTGGGACACCCGACAGATGTTTTTC. Its translation: CACDTEWTGGYFSSWDTRQMFF. The V call is TRDV2, the J call TRDJ3; the match to TRDD3 covers 8 bases. Germline V gives CDR1 GEAIGNYY, CDR2 EKD. The V segment lost 0 bases and the J segment 0 bases; nucleotides outside the gene matches: 15. CDR3 length: 22 amino acids.

This clone was seen a few times. Given a far larger clone just one base away, this is likely a sequencing read error. Other DNA sequences from this sample encode an identical CDR3 as well. The V call is TRDV2, the J call TRDJ3; 10 nucleotides agree with TRDD3. This CDR3 is 17 amino acids long. Germline values: CDR1 GEAIGNYY, CDR2 EKD. This chain's CDR3 is CACDTVGDTWDTRQMFF. The DNA of the CDR3 is TGTGCCTGTGACACCGTGGGGGATACCTGGGACACCCGGCAGATGTTTTTC.

As concerns this clone: Since a far larger clone is one base different, this is likely a read error. The sample has other DNA sequences that encode this CDR3 too. The rearrangement links TRDV2 to TRDJ3; the match to TRDD3 covers 11 bases. The V and J ends lost 7 bases and 3 bases, in that order; junction bases with no gene match: 10. CDR3 length: 18 residues. CDR1 and CDR2 (germline): GEAIGNYY, EKD. CDR3 DNA: TGTGCCTGCGACTGGGGGATAGACCCGATCTGGGACACCCGACAGATGTTTTTC. It translates to CACDWGIDPIWDTRQMFF.

Details on this clone: A read error likely explains this, since a far larger clone differs by one base. This chain links TRDV1 with TRDJ1; TRDD2 matches 9 bases. The CDR3 has 18 amino acids. The V and J ends lost 8 bases and 2 bases, in that order; junction bases with no gene match: 18. Germline V gives CDR1 TSWWSYY, CDR2 QGS. CDR3 nucleotides: TGTGCTCTTTTTCCTTCCTACTGTGGGATAAGCTGGACCGATAAACTCATCTTT. Its translation is CALFPSYCGISWTDKLIF.

This clone appeared a few times. A far larger clone is a single base away, which makes a read error likely. The same CDR3 also results from other DNA sequences found in this sample. V gene TRDV2 combines with J gene TRDJ3, with a tentative D call TRDD3 (6 bases). The germline V gene has CDR1 GEAIGNYY and CDR2 EKD. Trimming cost V 1 base and J 0 bases, with 9 bases left between them. This CDR3 has 17 residues. CDR3 DNA sequence: TGTGCCTGTGACACTTGGGATAGCTCCTGGGACACCCGACAGATGTTTTTC. It is translated as CACDTWDSSWDTRQMFF.

On this clone itself: A far larger clone is a single base away, which makes a read error likely. This chain joins TRDV2 and TRDJ3, with 7 nucleotides matching TRDD3. The CDR3 spans 20 residues. Per germline, CDR1 GEAIGNYY and CDR2 EKD. CDR3 region: CACDTGGLGANSRDTRQMFF. DNA for the CDR3: TGTGCCTGTGACACCGGTGGTCTGGGGGCTAACTCCCGGGACACCCGACAGATGTTTTTC.

Note on this clone: A far larger clone is one nucleotide away, so this likely arose from a read error. V is TRDV1 and J is TRDJ2; 7 bases align to TRDD3. Trimming took 0 bases from V and 4 from J; bases not matched to a gene: 20. The CDR3 sequence is 21 residues long. Germline V lookup: CDR1 TSWWSYY, CDR2 QGS. The CDR3 DNA follows: TGTGCTCTTGGGGAACTAGGGCTTCCCCCGGCGCTGGGGGGTTCGACAGCACAACTCTTCTTT. Its protein product is CALGELGLPPALGGSTAQLFF.

This clone has more than one count but fewer than ten. TCRdb shows a much larger clone's protein in place of this DNA's translation, and the two differ at residue 5, likely through a read error; the protein shown is translated from the DNA. V is TRDV1 and J is TRDJ2; 7 nucleotides align to TRDD3. The V gene end was trimmed by 4 bases and the J gene end by 3 bases; junction bases not matched to a gene: 14. The CDR3 contains 18 residues. From germline, CDR1 is TSWWSYY and CDR2 QGS. The CDR3 here is CALGVEGGSRPLTAQLFF. In DNA form, the CDR3 reads TGTGCTCTTGGGGTAGAGGGGGGATCCCGACCACTGACAGCACAACTCTTCTTT.

Of note for this clone: Given a far larger clone just one base away, this is likely a sequencing read error. Other DNA sequences in this specimen translate into the identical CDR3. The chain is built from TRDV2 and TRDJ1; unclear D gene. This CDR3 is 13 amino acids long. Germline V CDR1 and CDR2: GEAIGNYY, EKD. The CDR3 DNA reads as TGTGCCTGTGGAGATTCCCACACCGATAAACTCATCTTC. This encodes CACGDSHTDKLIF.

A few counts support this clone. The TCRdb protein comes from a much larger clone and disagrees with this DNA's translation at residue 13, likely due to a read error; the protein given here is derived from the DNA. V and J are TRDV3 and TRDJ1; D is unclear. Germline-derived CDR1 and CDR2 are TVYSNPD and GDNSRS (reference sequence). CDR3 length equals 14 residues. Here the CDR3 reads CAFFRGYGYFKLTF. The CDR3, as DNA: TGTGCCTTCTTTCGAGGCTACGGCTACTTTAAACTCACCTTT.

This clone was detected only a few times. A far larger clone differs by one base, so this is likely a read error. Other nucleotide sequences from this sample produce the same CDR3. The chain recombines TRDV2 with TRDJ3; 12 nucleotides agree with TRDD3. The CDR3 runs to 20 residues. Germline V CDR1 and CDR2: GEAIGNYY, EKD. For the CDR3, the DNA is TGTGCCTGCGACACCGGTACTGGGGGATACACGGCTTGGGACACCCGACAGATGTTTTTC. Amino acid sequence: CACDTGTGGYTAWDTRQMFF.

The gene calls are TRDV2 and TRDJ3, with 8 nucleotides matching TRDD3. The germline gives CDR1 GEAIGNYY, CDR2 EKD. The CDR3 contains 19 residues. V gave up 1 base and J gave up 0 bases; unmatched junction bases: 7. The CDR3 coding sequence is TGTGCCTGTGACACAATACTGGGGGGAAGCTCCTGGGACACCCGACAGATGTTTTTC. Encoded protein: CACDTILGGSSWDTRQMFF.

This clone was seen a few times. The likely explanation is a read error, given a far larger clone one base away. The identical CDR3 is also encoded by other nucleotide sequences in the sample. The CDR3 is CALGDLTDLPRGIEGKLIF. For the CDR3, the DNA is TGTGCTCTTGGGGACCTAACCGACCTTCCTCGGGGGATAGAAGGTAAACTCATCTTT. This chain links TRDV1 with TRDJ1; TRDD3 might be the D (8 bases). Trimming took off 3 bases at V and 7 bases at J, with 30 bases between the two ends. Germline V gives CDR1 TSWWSYY, CDR2 QGS. The CDR3 has 19 amino acids.